A single sample is the source of the 29 T cell receptor beta chains below, sequenced in a study of cytomegalovirus exposure and HLA in healthy donors (TCRdb year 2017). The library was built by means of the immunoSEQ multiplex PCR assay. A mixture of 60 forward primers for TCR Vbeta segments and 13 reverse primers for TCR Jbeta segments was used in the multiplex PCR. TCRdb stores this immuneACCESS table with in-frame sequences only. Part of the clones is absent; in the studies checked, under half of the shortfall reflects unresolved V genes, and no reason is known for the rest. For this sample there are 150,000 to 200,000 clones; around three quarters appear just once. Roughly 7.1% of the sample lies in the top ten. Sequenced material: PBMCs. Receptors were obtained from a man aged 35 to 55 in good health and CMV-seropositive.

This clone has a single count. This sequence joins TRBV5-4 and TRBJ2-2; TRBD2 agrees at 13 bases. Germline loops: CDR1 SGHNT, CDR2 YYREEE (reference sequence). After removal of 2 bases from V and 6 bases from J, the junction contained 7 bases not matched to a gene. This CDR3 is built from 17 residues. CDR3 nucleotide sequence: TGTGCCAGCAGCTTAGCTTCGGGACTAGCGGGGTCCGGGGAGCTGTTTTTT. Protein: CASSLASGLAGSGELFF. The variable domain in full, completed from reference TRBV5-4 and TRBJ2-2, reads ETGVTQSPTHLIKTRGQQVTLRCSSQSGHNTVSWYQQALGQGPQFIFQYYREEENGRGNFPPRFSGLQFPNYSSELNVNALELDDSALYLCASSLASGLAGSGELFFGEGSRLTVL.

This chain connects TRBV5-1 to TRBJ1-4; TRBD1 aligns across 7 bases. CDR3 length equals 15 residues. V lost 1 base to trimming and J lost 8 bases; unmatched junction nucleotides: 8. Germline V gene sequence: CDR1 SGHRS, CDR2 YFSETQ. The CDR3 region is CASSLSQGVGEKLFF. The CDR3 DNA follows: TGCGCCAGCAGCTTGTCGCAGGGGGTAGGAGAAAAACTGTTTTTT. Combining the CDR3 with reference TRBV5-1 and TRBJ1-4 gives the whole variable domain KAGVTQTPRYLIKTRGQQVTLSCSPISGHRSVSWYQQTPGQGLQFLFEYFSETQRNKGNFPGRFSGRQFSNSRSEMNVSTLELGDSALYLCASSLSQGVGEKLFFGSGTQLSVL.

In its sample, this clone was seen a few times. The chain employs TRBV5-1 and TRBJ2-7; TRBD1 matches 10 bases. The CDR3 has 15 residues. The junction had 8 bases not matched to a gene; V was cut back by 2 bases and J by 6 bases. Germline CDR1 SGHRS, CDR2 YFSETQ. This CDR3 reads CASSLTGQGKCEQYF. DNA for the CDR3: TGCGCCAGCAGCTTAACGGGACAGGGGAAGTGCGAGCAGTACTTC.

CDR3 region: CASTSGTLGGQPQHF. The CDR3 DNA sequence: TGTGCCAGTACCTCGGGGACACTAGGAGGTCAGCCCCAGCATTTT. V gene TRBV19 combines with J gene TRBJ1-5, with a weak D call TRBD1 (6 bases). Germline CDR1 is LNHDA and CDR2 is SQIVND (reference sequence). The V end lost 7 bases, the J end lost 6 bases, and 19 bases lay between the germline ends. CDR3 length: 15 residues.

V gene TRBV30 combines with J gene TRBJ1-2; D gene uncertain. V gave up 4 bases and J gave up 4 bases, with 7 bases separating them. Germline V lookup: CDR1 GTSNPN, CDR2 SVGIG (reference sequence). The CDR3 covers 11 residues. In DNA form, the CDR3 reads TGTGCCTGGACGTCCGGCTATGGCTACACCTTC. Amino acid sequence: CAWTSGYGYTF.

This chain joins TRBV6-5 and TRBJ1-1; 9 bases map to TRBD1. Losses at the gene ends were 2 bases for V and 7 bases for J; bases not matched to a gene: 8. The germline V gene encodes CDR1 MNHEY and CDR2 SVGAGI. The CDR3 has 15 amino acids. CDR3 coding DNA: TGTGCCAGCAGTTACCTGACAGGGGGAGGTTGTGAAGCTTTCTTT. It codes for CASSYLTGGGCEAFF.

J is TRBJ2-7 and V is TRBV9; 7 bases fit TRBD1. The junction had 4 bases not matched to a gene; V was cut back by 4 bases and J by 0 bases. The CDR3 consists of 14 residues. Germline V lookup: CDR1 SGDLS, CDR2 YYNGEE. CDR3 sequence reads: CASSNGTVSYEQYF. Written as DNA, the CDR3 is TGTGCCAGCAGCAACGGGACAGTCTCCTACGAGCAGTACTTC.

The CDR3 nucleotides read TGTGCCACCAGCAGCCAGGATTATGGCTACACCTTC. Its protein is CATSSQDYGYTF. The J gene is TRBJ1-2, the V gene TRBV15; D not certain. V shed 3 bases and J shed 5 bases, with 7 bases lying between them. CDR3 length: 12 amino acids. The germline V gene encodes CDR1 LNHNV and CDR2 YYDKDF (reference sequence). Complete variable domain (other parts from reference TRBV15 and TRBJ1-2): DAMVIQNPRYQVTQFGKPVTLSCSQTLNHNVMYWYQQKSSQAPKLLFHYYDKDFNNEADTPDNFQSRRPNTSFCFLDIRSPGLGDTAMYLCATSSQDYGYTFGSGTRLTVV.

CDR3 amino acids: CASSLLLGASGELFF. DNA of the CDR3: TGTGCCAGCAGCTTACTCTTAGGGGCGTCCGGGGAGCTGTTTTTT. V is TRBV7-9 and J is TRBJ2-2; a weak D match, TRBD1 (5 bases). CDR3 length: 15 residues. CDR1 and CDR2 from the germline V gene are SEHNR and FQNEAQ (reference sequence). Trimming shortened V by 2 bases and J by 6 bases, and 13 bases separated the two germline ends.

As to this clone: Other DNA sequences in the sample encode the same CDR3. V gene TRBV30 combines with J gene TRBJ1-2; D is undetermined. Germline V lookup: CDR1 GTSNPN, CDR2 SVGIG (reference sequence). Trimming left V 4 bases short and J 4 bases short, with 28 bases between. The CDR3 has 18 amino acids. The CDR3 bases are TGTGCCTGGATTACCCGGGCGGACTACAAACAGTACGGCTATGGCTACACCTTC. Translated, it gives CAWITRADYKQYGYGYTF.

This clone has more than one count but fewer than ten. The genes are TRBV18 and TRBJ2-7, with D unclear. V was shortened by 4 bases and J by 2 bases, with 9 bases between the two germline ends. The CDR3 has 13 residues. The V gene's germline CDR1 is KGHSH and CDR2 LQKENI. CDR3 bases: TGTGCCAGCTCACTTCCTGCTACCTACGAGCAGTACTTC. This encodes CASSLPATYEQYF.

This clone has a handful of counts. This chain connects TRBV2 to TRBJ2-3; 8 bases map to TRBD1. Looked up from germline, CDR1 is SNHLY and CDR2 is FYNNEI. The V segment lost 3 bases and the J segment 3 bases; nucleotides outside the gene matches: 5. This CDR3 comprises 15 residues. Here the CDR3 DNA reads TGTGCCAGCAGTGAGTCAGGGGGCAGGACAGATACGCAGTATTTT. Amino acid sequence: CASSESGGRTDTQYF.

The sample holds many counts of this clone. The chain employs TRBV11-2 and TRBJ1-1; 7 nucleotides line up with TRBD1. V dropped 2 bases and J dropped 1; count of bases not matched to a gene: 7. CDR1 is SGHAT, CDR2 FQNNGV, per germline. This CDR3 contains 16 residues. Here the CDR3 reads CASSLTRTGRNTEAFF. The DNA of the CDR3 is TGTGCCAGCAGCTTAACCCGGACAGGTAGGAACACTGAAGCTTTCTTT.

The genes are TRBV7-3 and TRBJ2-2; D might be TRBD1 (6 bases). This CDR3 contains 14 residues. Germline lookup yields CDR1 SGHTA and CDR2 FQGTGA. V lost 3 bases and J 6 bases, leaving 11 bases between the germline ends. The CDR3 sequence is CASSLNRVAGELFF. The CDR3 DNA is TGTGCCAGCAGCTTGAACAGGGTGGCCGGGGAGCTGTTTTTT.

This chain links TRBV7-2 with TRBJ1-1; D not resolved. The V end was cut by 7 bases, the J end by 1 base, with 13 bases between. CDR1 and CDR2 from the germline V gene are SGHTA and FQGNSA. CDR3 size: 14 residues. The CDR3 bases are TGTGCCAGCACCCTCCCCTCCGGGAACACTGAAGCTTTCTTT. This gives the protein CASTLPSGNTEAFF.

This clone was seen only once. The rearrangement joins TRBV4-1 to TRBJ2-1, with 8 nucleotides matching TRBD2. The CDR3 extends over 18 amino acids. Germline V gene lookup returns CDR1 MGHRA and CDR2 YSYEKL. Germline trimming cut 0 bases from V and 2 bases from J; bases unmatched to any gene: 9. CDR3 sequence: CASSQDISLAGAYNEQFF. The CDR3 DNA reads as TGCGCCAGCAGCCAAGATATCAGTCTAGCGGGCGCCTACAATGAGCAGTTCTTC.

The chain joins TRBV5-6 to TRBJ2-7, with 13 bases identical to TRBD2. Germline-derived CDR1 and CDR2 are SGHDT and YYEEEE. V was pared by 4 bases and J by 1 base, with 8 bases of the junction left unmatched. This CDR3 comprises 17 residues. CDR3 sequence (DNA): TGTGCCAGCAGCCCCGGACTAGCGGGAGCCCTTTCCTACGAGCAGTACTTC. Amino acids: CASSPGLAGALSYEQYF.

This clone was seen a single time. The V gene is TRBV9, the J gene TRBJ2-1; TRBD1 is a possible D gene (6 bases). The CDR3 spans 15 residues. The ends were cut back, 4 bases at V and 4 bases at J, with 15 bases in the middle. CDR1 and CDR2 (germline): SGDLS, YYNGEE. CDR3 nucleotides: TGTGCCAGCAGCTACCGGGACAAGCAATACAATGAGCAGTTCTTC. This encodes CASSYRDKQYNEQFF.

The chain has TRBV12-5 and TRBJ2-3; possible D gene TRBD1, 6 bases. The CDR3 is 13 amino acids. V lost 5 bases, J lost 6 bases, and 12 bases lay in between. Germline lookup yields CDR1 LGHNT and CDR2 FRNRAP. Here the CDR3 DNA reads TGTGCTAGTGGTGACAGGTATGGTGATACGCAGTATTTT. Amino acid sequence: CASGDRYGDTQYF.

This chain joins TRBV7-2 and TRBJ2-7; 8 nucleotides agree with TRBD1. The CDR3 length is 16 residues. Trimming cost V 8 bases and J 4 bases; bases outside gene matches: 16. Germline V gene sequence: CDR1 SGHTA, CDR2 FQGNSA. The CDR3 spells CASSLQGAGGMYEQYF. CDR3 DNA: TGTGCCAGCTCCCTCCAGGGGGCAGGGGGGATGTACGAGCAGTACTTC.

The chain has TRBV4-2 and TRBJ2-7, with TRBD1 matching over 7 bases. This CDR3 has 16 residues. Germline V gene sequence: CDR1 LGHNA, CDR2 YNFKEQ. Losses at the gene ends were 2 bases for V and 5 bases for J; bases not matched to a gene: 12. This chain's CDR3 is CASSQQTQGTPHEQYF. The CDR3 coding sequence is TGTGCCAGCAGCCAACAAACACAGGGGACCCCTCACGAGCAGTACTTC.

CDR3 residues: CASSLGDRGRYNEQFF. CDR3 DNA: TGTGCCAGCAGCTTGGGAGACAGGGGGAGATACAATGAGCAGTTCTTC. The chain employs TRBV5-6 and TRBJ2-1; 9 bases align to TRBD1. The germline V gene has CDR1 SGHDT and CDR2 YYEEEE. Trimming at V came to 0 bases and at J to 4 bases, leaving 5 bases not matched to a gene. The CDR3 extends over 16 amino acids. The full variable domain, with the rest looked up from reference TRBV5-6 and TRBJ2-1, is DAGVTQSPTHLIKTRGQQVTLRCSPKSGHDTVSWYQQALGQGPQFIFQYYEEEERQRGNFPDRFSGHQFPNYSSELNVNALLLGDSALYLCASSLGDRGRYNEQFFGPGTRLTVL.

The chain is built from TRBV6-5 and TRBJ2-2; 8 nucleotides line up with TRBD2. V trimming: 5 bases; J trimming: 5 bases; junction bases outside the gene matches: 7. This CDR3 has 15 residues. Germline CDR1 reads MNHEY; CDR2 reads SVGAGI. The CDR3 reads CASSKERGRTGELFF. In DNA form, the CDR3 reads TGTGCCAGCAGTAAGGAGCGGGGGAGAACCGGGGAGCTGTTTTTT.

V is TRBV5-1 and J is TRBJ2-7; TRBD1 might be the D (6 bases). Trimming shortened V by 0 bases and J by 0 bases, and 16 bases separated the two germline ends. The germline gives CDR1 SGHRS, CDR2 YFSETQ. The CDR3 sequence is 17 residues long. As DNA, the CDR3 is TGCGCCAGCAGCTTGGAACGGACAGCGCACTTCTCCTACGAGCAGTACTTC. This encodes CASSLERTAHFSYEQYF.

V gene TRBV4-3 combines with J gene TRBJ1-3, with a weak D call TRBD1 (5 bases). Germline CDR1 and CDR2: LGHNA and YSLEER. V shed 3 bases and J shed 0 bases, with 6 bases lying between them. The CDR3 is 14 residues long. In nucleotides, the CDR3 is TGCGCCAGCAGCCAGGGGCACTCTGGAAACACCATATATTTT. Its protein product is CASSQGHSGNTIYF.

This chain links TRBV4-2 with TRBJ1-3, with 8 positions matching TRBD1. The length of the CDR3 is 16 residues. CDR1 is LGHNA and CDR2 is YNFKEQ in the germline V gene. V was pared by 0 bases and J by 8 bases, with 9 bases of the junction left unmatched. CDR3 sequence reads: CASSQERTGLTDTIYF. Here the CDR3 DNA reads TGTGCCAGCAGCCAAGAAAGGACAGGGTTAACGGACACCATATATTTT.

The rearrangement uses TRBV4-3 and TRBJ2-1, with D maybe TRBD2 (5 bases). Trimming took off 1 base at V and 0 bases at J, with 13 bases between the two ends. Germline V gives CDR1 LGHNA, CDR2 YSLEER. There are 17 residues in the CDR3. CDR3 DNA: TGCGCCAGCAGCCAAGGTCCTAGCTCGAGCTCCTACAATGAGCAGTTCTTC. Translation gives CASSQGPSSSSYNEQFF.

This chain uses TRBV10-3 with TRBJ1-2; D is unclear. CDR3 length: 14 amino acids. Trimming removed 2 bases at V and 5 bases at J, with 12 bases between. Germline V gene sequence: CDR1 ENHRY, CDR2 SYGVKD. For the CDR3, the DNA is TGTGCCATCAGTGAGGACCCGGCGGGATATGGCTACACCTTC. Translated: CAISEDPAGYGYTF.

The V gene is TRBV9, the J gene TRBJ1-5; possible D gene TRBD1, 6 bases. This CDR3 comprises 13 residues. Trimming removed 3 bases at V and 6 bases at J, with 10 bases between. In germline, CDR1 is SGDLS, CDR2 YYNGEE. Here the CDR3 DNA reads TGTGCCAGCAGCGGTACAGGGAGTCAGCCCCAGCATTTT. Its translation: CASSGTGSQPQHF.